These 5 T cell receptor beta chains were all obtained from the same sample, sequenced in a study of regulatory T cells in long-lasting Graves disease. Specified time point: persistent/refractory GD, antithyroid drugs over 5 years with positive TRAb. Making the TCR library involved RNA that had been extracted from PBMCs. HTBI primers from iRepertoire and Arm-PCR of CDR3 regions yielded the TCR beta libraries. Each CDR3 protein gets one entry after TCRdb re-called the multiplex PCR reads with MiXCR. The sample contains 400,000 to 500,000 distinct CDR3 sequences, about 21% of which appear only once. This specimen was peripheral blood mononuclear cells (PBMCs), taken when the disease was refractory, from a patient treated with antithyroid drugs. The receptor set was obtained from a female donor with Graves disease.

This clonotype was counted many times. The V gene is TRBV28, the J gene TRBJ2-5, with D perhaps matching TRBD1 (6 bases). Germline V gives CDR1 MDHEN, CDR2 SYDVKM. The V gene lost 5 bases and the J gene lost 5 bases, with 15 bases spanning the gap. The CDR3 loop spans 14 amino acids. For the CDR3, the DNA is TGTGCCAGCAGTCCGGCAGGGGAGTTGGAGACCCAGTACTTC. Its protein product is CASSPAGELETQYF.

Concerning this clonotype: Because it lacks the conserved phenylalanine or tryptophan at the end, this CDR3 is likely a read error. V usage is TRBV5-6 and J usage is TRBJ2-7, with a possible D match to TRBD1 (6 bases). V was clipped by 1 base and J by 4 bases, with 12 bases between them. The CDR3 length is 14 residues. Germline V CDR1 and CDR2: SGHDT, YYEEEE. CDR3 loop: CASSLQGPLYEQYL. The DNA of the CDR3 is TGTGCCAGCAGCTTGCAGGGGCCTTTATACGAGCAGTACCTC.

This clonotype was seen ten or more times. This rearrangement joins TRBV2 to TRBJ2-7; 8 bases agree with TRBD2. J lost 2 bases, V lost 7 bases, and 7 bases had no gene match. This CDR3 region has 14 residues. CDR1 is SNHLY and CDR2 is FYNNEI in the germline V gene. The DNA for the CDR3 is TGTGCCAGCACCAGCGGGGGCTTCCCCTACGAGCAGTACTTC. Its protein product is CASTSGGFPYEQYF.

This clonotype was picked up many times. J is TRBJ2-5 and V is TRBV29-1; 13 positions match TRBD2. With 7 bases clipped from V and 4 bases from J, the junction kept 6 bases outside the gene matches. Germline V gene data show CDR1 as SQVTM and CDR2 as ANQGSEA. This CDR3 is 14 amino acids long. Here the CDR3 DNA reads TGCAGCGCGAAAGGGACTAGCGGGGCAGAGACCCAGTACTTC. Its protein is CSAKGTSGAETQYF.

In this sample, this clonotype turned up many times. The chain employs TRBV10-3 and TRBJ1-2, with a tentative D call TRBD1 (6 bases). V was pared by 2 bases and J by 13 bases, with 23 bases between. Germline V gene data show CDR1 as ENHRY and CDR2 as SYGVKD. The CDR3 loop spans 15 amino acids. Written as DNA, the CDR3 is TGTGCCATCAGTGAGCGTGTGGAAGGACAGCCTTGGGGCACCTTC. This encodes CAISERVEGQPWGTF.